The 8 T cell receptor beta chains given below trace back to one sample, sequenced in a study of cytomegalovirus exposure and HLA in healthy donors. A multiplex PCR was run with 60 Vbeta primers and 13 Jbeta primers. Repertoires were generated with immunoSEQ multiplex PCR, while TCRdb's copy carries only in-frame clones and drops some. The table lists around 94,000 clones, less than 90% of them singletons. Sequencing was done on a sample of PBMCs. The source is a man in his forties or fifties in good health and CMV-seronegative.

This clone was seen once. The chain links TRBV4-2 to TRBJ1-2; TRBD1 aligns across 11 bases. The CDR3 totals 15 residues. The junction had 3 bases not matched to a gene; V was cut back by 3 bases and J by 3 bases. CDR1 LGHNA and CDR2 YNFKEQ come from the germline V gene. The CDR3 sequence: CASSHTGQGDYGYTF. The CDR3 nucleotides are TGTGCCAGCAGCCACACGGGACAGGGGGACTATGGCTACACCTTC.

In DNA form, the CDR3 reads TGTGCCAGCAGCCGTACTTACTCCTATAATTCACCCCTCCACTTT. Amino acid sequence: CASSRTYSYNSPLHF. The rearrangement links TRBV7-2 to TRBJ1-6; no firm D call. This CDR3 is built from 15 residues. V shed 5 bases and J shed 0 bases, with 8 bases lying between them. Germline values: CDR1 SGHTA, CDR2 FQGNSA.

This chain connects TRBV15 to TRBJ1-3, with 8 bases identical to TRBD1. The CDR3 extends over 16 amino acids. Trimming removed 2 bases from V and 4 bases from J; junction bases left unmatched: 7. In germline, CDR1 is LNHNV, CDR2 YYDKDF (reference sequence). The CDR3 coding sequence is TGTGCCACCAGCAGATTACCGCGACAGGGGGGAAACACCATATATTTT. The encoded protein is CATSRLPRQGGNTIYF.

The V gene is TRBV7-3, the J gene TRBJ1-2; D call uncertain. Germline CDR1 reads SGHTA; CDR2 reads FQGTGA. V shed 2 bases and J shed 7 bases, with 23 bases lying between them. The length of the CDR3 is 17 residues. The CDR3 loop reads CASSLGPVMSISGGYTF. DNA of the CDR3: TGTGCCAGCAGCTTAGGGCCAGTAATGTCCATATCTGGTGGCTACACCTTC.

In regard to this clone: The junction differs from germline at one of its ends, possibly a read error. The chain employs TRBV7-8 and TRBJ1-1; D may be TRBD1 (5 bases). The length of the CDR3 is 16 residues. CDR1 SGHVS and CDR2 FQNEAQ come from the germline V gene. CDR3 nucleotide sequence: TGCGCCAGCAGCCAAGAAAATGGACACCTGAACACTGAAGCTTTCTTT. Amino acid sequence: CASSQENGHLNTEAFF.

This clone has a handful of counts. The chain recombines TRBV10-1 with TRBJ1-5; tentatively, D is TRBD1 (6 bases). Trimming cost V 6 bases and J 2 bases, with 20 bases left between them. The CDR3 has 17 residues. Germline V CDR1 and CDR2: WNHNN, SYGVQD (reference sequence). The CDR3 is CASRAGTIVNRNQPQHF. The CDR3 DNA sequence: TGCGCCAGCAGGGCCGGGACAATAGTCAACCGCAATCAGCCCCAGCATTTT.

The genes are TRBV2 and TRBJ2-3; 8 bases fit TRBD2. The trim removed 6 bases at V and 6 bases at J, leaving 14 bases unmatched. The CDR3 extends over 16 amino acids. Germline V gene data show CDR1 as SNHLY and CDR2 as FYNNEI. CDR3 loop: CASRERSGGLGDTQYF. The CDR3 nucleotides are TGTGCCAGCAGGGAAAGGTCGGGAGGGCTTGGGGATACGCAGTATTTT.

The CDR3 spells CASSEGPPGRGRSYNEQFF. CDR3 coding DNA: TGTGCCAGCAGTGAAGGGCCCCCGGGCCGGGGGAGGTCCTACAATGAGCAGTTCTTC. The V gene is TRBV6-1, the J gene TRBJ2-1, with a weak D call TRBD2 (6 bases). Germline CDR1 and CDR2: MNHNS and SASEGT. This CDR3 has 19 residues. Trimming stripped 1 base from V and 1 base from J, with 20 bases between.